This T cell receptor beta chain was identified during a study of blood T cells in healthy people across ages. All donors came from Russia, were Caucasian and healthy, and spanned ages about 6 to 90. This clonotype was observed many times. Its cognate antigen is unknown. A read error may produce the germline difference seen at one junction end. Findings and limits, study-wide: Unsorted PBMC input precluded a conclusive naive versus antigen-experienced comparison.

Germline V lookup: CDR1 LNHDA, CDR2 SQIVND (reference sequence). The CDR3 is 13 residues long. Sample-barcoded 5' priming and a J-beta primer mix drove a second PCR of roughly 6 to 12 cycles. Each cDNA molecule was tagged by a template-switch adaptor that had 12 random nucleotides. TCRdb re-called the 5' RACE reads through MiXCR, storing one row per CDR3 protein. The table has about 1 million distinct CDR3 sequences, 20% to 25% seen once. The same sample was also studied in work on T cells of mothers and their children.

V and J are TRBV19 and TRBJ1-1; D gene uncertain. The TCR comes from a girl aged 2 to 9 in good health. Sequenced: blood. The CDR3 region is CASSIGGNTEAFF. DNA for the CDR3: TGTGCCAGCAGTATCGGAGGGAACACTGAAGCTTTCTTT.